The 21 T cell receptor beta chains reported below all come from one sample, sequenced in a study of T cell responses to AZD1222 COVID-19 vaccine. The assay was immunoSEQ multiplex PCR, and TCRdb's table has in-frame clones only and misses some. The table lists some 110,000 clones, 65% to 85% of them singletons. Sample: peripheral blood, taken on day 0 of AZD1222 vaccination. These receptors originate from an adult in good health.

In its sample, this clone was seen a few times. The CDR3 spells CASSLIGQGEGNYGYTF. The DNA of the CDR3 is TGTGCCAGCAGTTTGATCGGACAGGGCGAGGGGAACTATGGCTACACCTTC. The chain recombines TRBV28 with TRBJ1-2, with TRBD1 identical over 8 bases. This CDR3 comprises 17 residues. V lost 3 bases and J lost 2; bases outside the gene matches: 11. From germline, CDR1 is MDHEN and CDR2 SYDVKM.

This chain connects TRBV7-2 to TRBJ1-5, with a tentative D call TRBD1 (6 bases). This CDR3 region has 17 residues. Trimming left V 1 base short and J 7 bases short, with 20 bases between. Germline V CDR1 and CDR2: SGHTA, FQGNSA. For the CDR3, the DNA is TGTGCCAGCAGCTTAGGTTTCCGGGGGGCGAGGGGGCAGCCCCAGCATTTT. It encodes CASSLGFRGARGQPQHF.

The CDR3 DNA reads as TGTGCCACCGGGGGGGGGACTAGCGGGAGACCCTCCTACAATGAGCAGTTCTTC. The encoded protein is CATGGGTSGRPSYNEQFF. The chain links TRBV10-3 to TRBJ2-1, with TRBD2 matching 14 bases. The length of the CDR3 is 18 residues. CDR1 and CDR2 from the germline V gene are ENHRY and SYGVKD. J gave up 0 bases and V 10 bases, and 11 bases lay outside the gene matches.

The chain combines TRBV29-1 with TRBJ1-2; 10 bases line up with TRBD1. Germline CDR1 and CDR2: SQVTM and ANQGSEA. This CDR3 comprises 13 residues. The V gene end was trimmed by 1 base and the J gene end by 7 bases; junction bases not matched to a gene: 3. DNA for the CDR3: TGCAGCGTTGAAGGACAGGGGGCTGGTGGCTACACCTTC. Translation: CSVEGQGAGGYTF.

CDR3 nucleotide sequence: TGTGCCAGCGGGTTACAGGGGGGTTCCTACGAGCAGTACTTC. It codes for CASGLQGGSYEQYF. The chain is built from TRBV28 and TRBJ2-7; 8 bases align to TRBD1. The CDR3 loop spans 14 amino acids. Germline-derived CDR1 and CDR2 are MDHEN and SYDVKM. J was trimmed by 1 base and V by 8 bases; bases with no gene match: 7.

The CDR3 reads CASSEYLTGEAFF. The CDR3 DNA is TGTGCCAGCAGTGAATATTTGACAGGGGAAGCTTTCTTT. This chain uses TRBV6-1 with TRBJ1-1; 7 bases align to TRBD1. The CDR3 length is 13 residues. The junction had 5 bases not matched to a gene; V was cut back by 2 bases and J by 8 bases. From germline, CDR1 is MNHNS and CDR2 SASEGT.

This sequence joins TRBV5-1 and TRBJ1-3, with 7 bases fitting TRBD1. This CDR3 region has 19 residues. In germline, CDR1 is SGHRS, CDR2 YFSETQ. J lost 1 base, V lost 0 bases, and 13 bases had no gene match. The CDR3 DNA reads TGCGCCAGCAGCTTGGCGGGACAGTACCTGGCGGGATCTGGAAACACCATATATTTT. Protein sequence: CASSLAGQYLAGSGNTIYF.

This clone turned up a few times. CDR3 bases: TGTGCCAGCAGTTTAGGGGCAGCCTACGAGCAGTACTTC. Amino acids: CASSLGAAYEQYF. The chain carries TRBV28 and TRBJ2-7; TRBD1 might be the D (5 bases). V lost 2 bases, J lost 2 bases, and 7 bases lay in between. CDR3 length: 13 residues. The germline V gene encodes CDR1 MDHEN and CDR2 SYDVKM.

V and J are TRBV3-1 (or the pseudogene TRBV3-2) and TRBJ1-6; 10 bases are a match to TRBD1. Germline CDR1 is LGHDT and CDR2 is YNNKEL (reference sequence). This CDR3 region has 16 residues. Trimming took 6 bases from V and 11 from J; bases not matched to a gene: 13. The CDR3: CASRHRDRGPTAPLHF. The CDR3 DNA sequence: TGTGCCAGCAGACATCGGGACAGGGGACCGACGGCACCCCTCCACTTT.

The V and J genes are TRBV28 and TRBJ1-6; possibly TRBD1 for D (5 bases). The CDR3 length is 16 residues. Germline V lookup: CDR1 MDHEN, CDR2 SYDVKM. Deletions cut 7 bases from V and 6 bases from J, with 19 bases between. The CDR3 sequence is CASTAGRGMGNSPLHF. CDR3 nucleotides: TGTGCCAGCACCGCGGGGAGGGGTATGGGTAATTCACCCCTCCACTTT.

For the CDR3, the DNA is TGTGCCACCAGTGATTTCGAGTGGAGGGGCATATACAATGAGCAGTTCTTC. Amino acid sequence: CATSDFEWRGIYNEQFF. The rearrangement links TRBV24-1 to TRBJ2-1; maybe TRBD2 (6 bases). The CDR3 contains 17 residues. Germline CDR1 and CDR2: KGHDR and SFDVKD. Trimming removed 1 base from V and 4 bases from J, with 16 bases in between.

The rearrangement links TRBV18 to TRBJ2-3; D possibly corresponds to TRBD1 (6 bases). Germline V gene data show CDR1 as KGHSH and CDR2 as LQKENI. The CDR3 extends over 13 amino acids. The V gene lost 6 bases and the J gene lost 4 bases, with 11 bases spanning the gap. The CDR3 coding sequence is TGTGCCAGCTCGCAACAGGGCTCAGATACGCAGTATTTT. Translation gives CASSQQGSDTQYF.

CDR3 in amino acids: CASSDPGTAQPQHF. CDR3 bases: TGTGCCAGCAGTGATCCCGGGACAGCCCAGCCCCAGCATTTT. The V gene is TRBV25-1, the J gene TRBJ1-5; 7 bases are shared with TRBD1. The CDR3 runs 14 residues. CDR1 and CDR2 (germline): MGHDK, SYGVNS. The junction had 6 bases not matched to a gene; V was cut back by 3 bases and J by 7 bases.

The chain uses TRBV27 and TRBJ2-5; 11 nucleotides align to TRBD2. This CDR3 is 16 amino acids long. The germline V gene has CDR1 MNHEY and CDR2 SMNVEV (reference sequence). The V gene end was trimmed by 5 bases and the J gene end by 5 bases; junction bases not matched to a gene: 10. CDR3 amino acids: CASSAGLAVGRETQYF. The CDR3 DNA reads TGTGCCAGCAGTGCGGGACTAGCGGTAGGAAGGGAGACCCAGTACTTC.

The rearrangement joins TRBV18 to TRBJ2-7; D gene unclear. V dropped 6 bases and J dropped 5 bases, with 14 bases sitting between them. CDR3 size: 13 residues. Germline loops: CDR1 KGHSH, CDR2 LQKENI. In nucleotides, the CDR3 is TGTGCCAGCTCTCCCCGAGAGGTCCACGAGCAGTACTTC. This encodes CASSPREVHEQYF.

This sequence joins TRBV5-1 and TRBJ1-3; 11 positions agree with TRBD1. Germline-derived CDR1 and CDR2 are SGHRS and YFSETQ. The V gene end was trimmed by 8 bases and the J gene end by 7 bases; junction bases not matched to a gene: 8. The CDR3 has 14 residues. The CDR3 is CASHDGQGANTIYF. The CDR3 DNA is TGCGCCAGTCACGACGGACAGGGGGCCAACACCATATATTTT.

The genes are TRBV6-5 and TRBJ2-3; maybe TRBD1 (6 bases). V was pared by 8 bases and J by 6 bases, with 21 bases between. The CDR3 spans 15 residues. The V gene's germline CDR1 is MNHEY and CDR2 SVGAGI. The CDR3 loop is CASRKKRNQGDTQYF. Written as DNA, the CDR3 is TGTGCCAGCCGAAAGAAGCGGAACCAGGGGGATACGCAGTATTTT.

V usage is TRBV25-1 and J usage is TRBJ1-2; D remains unclear. Germline CDR1 MGHDK, CDR2 SYGVNS. V was shortened by 3 bases and J by 3 bases, with 14 bases between the two germline ends. The CDR3 consists of 15 residues. The CDR3 nucleotides read TGTGCCAGCAGTGATCCCCAACGGGGAGACTATGGCTACACCTTC. It translates to CASSDPQRGDYGYTF.

The V call is TRBV6-5, the J call TRBJ1-2; 8 bases are shared with TRBD1. The CDR3 consists of 14 residues. Germline V gives CDR1 MNHEY, CDR2 SVGAGI. V trimming: 0 bases; J trimming: 4 bases; junction bases outside the gene matches: 1. The CDR3 loop reads CASSYSDRAYGYTF. DNA of the CDR3: TGTGCCAGCAGTTACTCGGACAGGGCCTATGGCTACACCTTC.

The chain joins TRBV11-2 to TRBJ2-1; D gene ambiguous. The CDR3 length is 12 residues. Germline values: CDR1 SGHAT, CDR2 FQNNGV. Trimming took 5 bases from V and 7 from J, leaving 9 bases between them. The CDR3: CASSPVLNEQFF. The DNA for the CDR3 is TGTGCCAGCAGCCCAGTCCTAAATGAGCAGTTCTTC.

The chain has TRBV28 and TRBJ1-5; TRBD1 agrees at 9 bases. V lost 5 bases, J lost 4 bases, and 6 bases stayed unmatched. This CDR3 region has 15 residues. Germline CDR1 MDHEN, CDR2 SYDVKM. The CDR3 protein is CASSPRTGENQPQHF. The CDR3 nucleotides read TGTGCCAGCAGTCCCCGGACAGGGGAAAATCAGCCCCAGCATTTT.